This TCR beta chain was captured by sequencing in a study of CD8 T cells in Susac syndrome. This clonotype was seen just once. V was pared by 4 bases and J by 6 bases, with 6 bases of the junction left unmatched. Germline loops: CDR1 SGHRS, CDR2 YFSETQ. The CDR3 covers 13 residues. An amount of RNA that ranged from roughly 0.45 to 1 ug was reverse transcribed with random hexamers. Each CDR3 protein gets one entry after TCRdb re-called the immunoSEQ multiplex PCR reads with MiXCR. The profile shows under 200,000 distinct CDR3 sequences, 85% to 95% of them singletons. The V call is TRBV5-1, the J call TRBJ2-7; 8 bases map to TRBD1. This clonotype was sampled from a human donor with multiple sclerosis. Sample: CD8+ T cells from PBMCs. Here the CDR3 reads CASSGYRGIEQYF. The CDR3 DNA reads TGCGCCAGCAGCGGATACAGGGGGATCGAGCAGTACTTC.